A single sample gave rise to the 18 T cell receptor beta chains below, sequenced in a study of OX40 agonist ivuxolimab in advanced cancers. Only in-frame clones appear in the TCRdb table, and some are missing; sequencing was by immunoSEQ multiplex PCR. The sample yields about 100,000 clones, around 90% seen once. The specimen was CD4+ or CD8+ T cells sorted from blood, collected in a trial of the OX40 agonist ivuxolimab. The receptors here all came from an adult with an advanced solid tumor such as melanoma, head and neck, liver or kidney cancer.

The V call is TRBV29-1, the J call TRBJ2-7; the match to TRBD2 covers 8 bases. This CDR3 has 14 residues. The junction had 9 bases not matched to a gene; V was cut back by 5 bases and J by 3 bases. CDR1 SQVTM and CDR2 ANQGSEA come from the germline V gene. The CDR3 nucleotides read TGCAGCGTTTCCCTGACTAGCGTAAGCTACGAGCAGTACTTC. Translation gives CSVSLTSVSYEQYF.

The chain couples TRBV18 to TRBJ1-1, with a tentative D call TRBD1 (5 bases). This CDR3 is 13 amino acids long. In germline, CDR1 is KGHSH, CDR2 LQKENI. Trimming left V 0 bases short and J 5 bases short, with 7 bases between. CDR3 coding DNA: TGTGCCAGCTCACCACCGGGGGGGACTGAAGCTTTCTTT. Protein sequence: CASSPPGGTEAFF.

This clone has just a few counts. The chain couples TRBV19 to TRBJ2-5, with 8 bases that match TRBD1. Germline V gene lookup returns CDR1 LNHDA and CDR2 SQIVND (reference sequence). With V trimmed by 5 bases and J by 3 bases, 8 bases remained unmatched. This CDR3 is built from 15 residues. This chain's CDR3 is CASSARDRLKETQYF. In nucleotides, the CDR3 is TGTGCCAGTAGTGCCCGGGACAGGCTTAAAGAGACCCAGTACTTC.

The genes are TRBV27 and TRBJ2-7; 10 nucleotides agree with TRBD2. The CDR3 totals 19 residues. Germline trimming cut 4 bases from V and 3 bases from J; bases unmatched to any gene: 18. Germline assignment: CDR1 MNHEY and CDR2 SMNVEV (reference sequence). For the CDR3, the DNA is TGTGCCAGCAGTTCCCGGGGGGGCGCCAGGACTAGCGGAGGCTACGAGCAGTACTTC. Amino acid sequence: CASSSRGGARTSGGYEQYF.

The rearrangement joins TRBV7-9 to TRBJ1-4; TRBD1 matches 7 bases. The V segment lost 5 bases and the J segment 6 bases; nucleotides outside the gene matches: 6. The germline gives CDR1 SEHNR, CDR2 FQNEAQ (reference sequence). This CDR3 comprises 14 residues. The CDR3 sequence is CASSSTGVYEKLFF. The CDR3 DNA reads as TGTGCCAGCAGCAGCACAGGGGTTTATGAAAAACTGTTTTTT.

The chain combines TRBV12-5 with TRBJ1-5; 10 bases map to TRBD1. The CDR3 is 19 amino acids. Trimming at V came to 3 bases and at J to 3 bases, leaving 14 bases not matched to a gene. Per the germline V gene, CDR1 is LGHNT and CDR2 is FRNRAP. CDR3 nucleotides: TGTGCTAGTGGTTTACACCCACAGATGGGACAGGGGATCAATCAGCCCCAGCATTTT. This translates into CASGLHPQMGQGINQPQHF.

The chain combines TRBV28 with TRBJ2-2, with TRBD1 matching 9 bases. Germline CDR1 and CDR2: MDHEN and SYDVKM. The V segment lost 5 bases and the J segment 5 bases; nucleotides outside the gene matches: 6. The CDR3 covers 15 residues. In nucleotides, the CDR3 is TGTGCCAGCAGTGGCCCGGGACAGGGAACCGGGGAGCTGTTTTTT. This encodes CASSGPGQGTGELFF.

The sample holds one count of this clone. The chain combines TRBV5-4 with TRBJ1-5; the D gene is possibly TRBD1 (6 bases). V lost 4 bases and J 4 bases, leaving 9 bases between the germline ends. Germline lookup yields CDR1 SGHNT and CDR2 YYREEE (reference sequence). This CDR3 has 13 amino acids. CDR3 amino acids: CASSRDRNQPQHF. In nucleotides, the CDR3 is TGTGCCAGCAGCCGCGACAGGAATCAGCCCCAGCATTTT.

The genes are TRBV6-1 and TRBJ1-2, with D tentatively TRBD1 (5 bases). The germline CDR1 and CDR2 sequences are MNHNS and SASEGT. This CDR3 is built from 13 residues. V lost 2 bases, J lost 8 bases, and 12 bases lay in between. The CDR3 DNA is TGTGCCAGCAGTGAACGGGGGAACGGCGGCTACACCTTC. Its protein product is CASSERGNGGYTF.

The chain is built from TRBV16 and TRBJ1-1, with TRBD1 matching 7 bases. Germline lookup yields CDR1 KGHSY and CDR2 FQNENV. Unmatched junction bases numbered 14, after V lost 8 bases and J lost 5 bases. CDR3 length equals 15 residues. The CDR3 is CASLGGGRIKTEAFF. The CDR3 nucleotides are TGTGCCAGCTTGGGAGGGGGCAGGATTAAGACTGAAGCTTTCTTT.

The V call is TRBV20-1, the J call TRBJ1-2; tentative D call: TRBD1 (6 bases). CDR1 DFQATT and CDR2 SNEGSKA come from the germline V gene (reference sequence). CDR3 length: 11 amino acids. CDR3 residues: CTAGANYGYTF. The CDR3 nucleotides read TGCACCGCAGGGGCCAACTATGGCTACACCTTC.

Only one count was recorded for this clone. V usage is TRBV7-3 and J usage is TRBJ2-2; D is unresolved. Germline V gene data show CDR1 as SGHTA and CDR2 as FQGTGA. This CDR3 has 15 amino acids. Trimming took off 5 bases at V and 5 bases at J, with 15 bases between the two ends. CDR3 sequence (DNA): TGTGCCAGCAGCCATCAGGCGGAGAAGACCGGGGAGCTGTTTTTT. Encoded protein: CASSHQAEKTGELFF.

The chain joins TRBV27 to TRBJ2-1; 8 bases are a match to TRBD1. V shed 3 bases, J shed 8 bases, and the junction held 6 bases outside the gene matches. The germline V gene has CDR1 MNHEY and CDR2 SMNVEV (reference sequence). The CDR3 totals 14 residues. The CDR3 loop reads CASSFGQGSDEQFF. CDR3 nucleotides: TGTGCCAGCAGTTTTGGACAGGGATCGGATGAGCAGTTCTTC.

This chain links TRBV6-1 with TRBJ2-3, with 12 bases aligning to TRBD2. The ends lost 4 bases at V and 2 bases at J; junction bases unmatched: 4. This CDR3 contains 16 residues. Germline CDR1 and CDR2: MNHNS and SASEGT. The CDR3 nucleotides read TGTGCCAGCAGTGTAAGGACTAGCGGGAACACAGATACGCAGTATTTT. This codes for CASSVRTSGNTDTQYF.

This chain joins TRBV19 and TRBJ1-4; the D gene is possibly TRBD1 (6 bases). Germline V gene lookup returns CDR1 LNHDA and CDR2 SQIVND (reference sequence). The CDR3 loop spans 15 amino acids. V was pared by 5 bases and J by 5 bases, with 15 bases between. CDR3 residues: CASSPPGAWNEKLFF. As DNA, the CDR3 is TGTGCCAGTAGTCCCCCAGGGGCTTGGAATGAAAAACTGTTTTTT.

The rearrangement uses TRBV7-2 and TRBJ2-2, with D unclear. The CDR3 extends over 15 amino acids. Trimming left V 1 base short and J 4 bases short, with 10 bases between. Germline lookup yields CDR1 SGHTA and CDR2 FQGNSA. The CDR3 protein is CASSLGRLSTGELFF. The CDR3 DNA sequence: TGTGCCAGCAGCTTAGGACGGCTGTCCACCGGGGAGCTGTTTTTT.

The CDR3 DNA sequence: TGTGCCAGCAGCTTAGGGCGGAATCAGCCCCAGCATTTT. This codes for CASSLGRNQPQHF. V is TRBV7-2 and J is TRBJ1-5; D is unclear. Trimming removed 1 base from V and 4 bases from J, with 5 bases in between. The CDR3 is 13 amino acids. Germline V gene data show CDR1 as SGHTA and CDR2 as FQGNSA.

The CDR3: CASRQGGLNEQYF. The CDR3 nucleotides read TGTGCCAGCAGGCAAGGGGGCCTGAACGAGCAGTACTTC. J is TRBJ2-7 and V is TRBV28; 7 nucleotides agree with TRBD1. V shed 6 bases and J 5 bases; nucleotides not matched to a gene: 7. The CDR3 is 13 residues long. The germline CDR1 and CDR2 sequences are MDHEN and SYDVKM.